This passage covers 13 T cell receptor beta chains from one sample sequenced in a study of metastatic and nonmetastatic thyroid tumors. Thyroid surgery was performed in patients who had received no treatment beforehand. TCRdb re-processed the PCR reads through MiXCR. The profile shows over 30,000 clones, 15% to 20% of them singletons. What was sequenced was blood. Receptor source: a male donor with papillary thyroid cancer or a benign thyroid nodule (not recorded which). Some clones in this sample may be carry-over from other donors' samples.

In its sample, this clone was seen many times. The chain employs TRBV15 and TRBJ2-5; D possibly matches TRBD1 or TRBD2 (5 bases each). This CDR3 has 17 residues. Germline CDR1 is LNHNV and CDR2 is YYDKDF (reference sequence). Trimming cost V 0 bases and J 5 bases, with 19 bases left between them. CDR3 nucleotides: TGTGCCACCAGCAGAGAGGACAACCGGGCGTGGGGGGAGACCCAGTACTTC. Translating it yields CATSREDNRAWGETQYF.

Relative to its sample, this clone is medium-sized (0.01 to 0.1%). The CDR3 bases are TGTGCCAGCGGAACTAGCGGGAGGCGGAATGAGCAGTTCTTC. Translation gives CASGTSGRRNEQFF. V gene TRBV28 combines with J gene TRBJ2-1; the match to TRBD2 covers 12 bases. The V segment lost 8 bases and the J segment 7 bases; nucleotides outside the gene matches: 6. The germline gives CDR1 MDHEN, CDR2 SYDVKM. CDR3 length: 14 amino acids.

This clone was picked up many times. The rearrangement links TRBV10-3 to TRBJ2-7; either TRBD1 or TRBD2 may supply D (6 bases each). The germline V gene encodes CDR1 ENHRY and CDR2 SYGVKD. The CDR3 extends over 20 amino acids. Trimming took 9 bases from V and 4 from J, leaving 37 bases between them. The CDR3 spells CAIKPSDGQTEAGGRYEQYF. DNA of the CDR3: TGTGCCATAAAACCATCCGACGGACAGACAGAAGCGGGCGGCAGGTACGAGCAGTACTTC.

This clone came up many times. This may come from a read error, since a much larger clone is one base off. The CDR3 nucleotides read TGTGCCACCACCCAAGACAGGGGATATGGCTACGCCTTC. It specifies CATTQDRGYGYAF. J is TRBJ1-2 and V is TRBV15; TRBD1 agrees at 8 bases. The germline V gene has CDR1 LNHNV and CDR2 YYDKDF (reference sequence). The CDR3 is 13 residues long.

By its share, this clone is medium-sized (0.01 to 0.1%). The CDR3 region has the DNA TGTGCCACCAGTGATTCGGCGGGAGTGGGGGCCAACGTCCTGACTTTC. Its protein product is CATSDSAGVGANVLTF. The chain joins TRBV24-1 to TRBJ2-6; 7 bases line up with TRBD2. Germline V gene sequence: CDR1 KGHDR, CDR2 SFDVKD. This CDR3 has 16 residues. Trimming cost V 2 bases and J 4 bases; bases outside gene matches: 4.

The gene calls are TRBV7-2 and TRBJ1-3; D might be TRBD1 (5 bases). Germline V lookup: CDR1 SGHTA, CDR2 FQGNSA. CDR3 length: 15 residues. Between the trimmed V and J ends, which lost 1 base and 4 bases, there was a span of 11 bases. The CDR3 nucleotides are TGTGCCAGCAGCTTAGTGTACGCAGGGGGAAACACCATATATTTT. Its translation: CASSLVYAGGNTIYF.

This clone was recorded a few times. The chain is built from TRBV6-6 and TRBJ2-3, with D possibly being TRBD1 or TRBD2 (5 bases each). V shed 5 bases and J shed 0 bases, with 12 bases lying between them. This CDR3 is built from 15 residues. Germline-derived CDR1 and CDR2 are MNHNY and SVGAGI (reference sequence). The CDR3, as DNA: TGTGCCAGCAGTCATCGAGGGACCAGCACAGATACGCAGTATTTT. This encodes CASSHRGTSTDTQYF.

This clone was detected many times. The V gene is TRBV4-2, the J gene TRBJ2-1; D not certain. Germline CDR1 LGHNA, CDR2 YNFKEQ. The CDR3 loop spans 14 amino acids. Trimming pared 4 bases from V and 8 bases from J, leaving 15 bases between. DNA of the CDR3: TGTGCCAGCAGCCCCTTTGGAGATAGTGATGAGCAGTTCTTC. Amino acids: CASSPFGDSDEQFF.

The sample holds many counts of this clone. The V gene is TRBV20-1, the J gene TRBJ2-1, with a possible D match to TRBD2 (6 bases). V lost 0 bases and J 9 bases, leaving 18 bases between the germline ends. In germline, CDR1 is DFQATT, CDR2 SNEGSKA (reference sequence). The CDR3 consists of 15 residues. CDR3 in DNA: TGCAGTGCTAGAGATCCGGGGACTTCCCAGCGTGAGCAGTTCTTC. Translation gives CSARDPGTSQREQFF.

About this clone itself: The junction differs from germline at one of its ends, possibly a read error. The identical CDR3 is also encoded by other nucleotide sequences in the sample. The chain's CDR3 is CATSDSAQETQYF. CDR3 bases: TGTGCCACCAGCGATTCCGCCCAAGAGACACAGTACTTC. The V call is TRBV24-1, the J call TRBJ2-5; D unclear. The CDR3 is made up of 13 amino acids. Germline V gives CDR1 KGHDR, CDR2 SFDVKD.

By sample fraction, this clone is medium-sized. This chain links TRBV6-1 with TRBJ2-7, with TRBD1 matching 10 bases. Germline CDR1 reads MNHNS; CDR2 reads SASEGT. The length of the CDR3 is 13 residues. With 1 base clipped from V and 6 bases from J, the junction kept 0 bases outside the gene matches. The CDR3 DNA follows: TGTGCCAGCAGTGAAGGGGACAGGGGCGAGCAGTACTTC. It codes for CASSEGDRGEQYF.

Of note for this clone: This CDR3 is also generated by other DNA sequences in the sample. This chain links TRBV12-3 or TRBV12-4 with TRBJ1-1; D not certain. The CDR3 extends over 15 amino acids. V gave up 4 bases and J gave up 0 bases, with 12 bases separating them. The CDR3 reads CASSYRREMNTEAFF. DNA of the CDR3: TGTGCCAGCAGTTATAGACGGGAGATGAACACTGAAGCTTTCTTT.

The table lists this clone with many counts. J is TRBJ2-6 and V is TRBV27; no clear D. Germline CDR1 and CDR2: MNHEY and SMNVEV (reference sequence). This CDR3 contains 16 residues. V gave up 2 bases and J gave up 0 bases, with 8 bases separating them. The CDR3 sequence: CASSLQWLSGANVLTF. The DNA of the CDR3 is TGTGCCAGCAGTTTACAATGGCTCTCTGGGGCCAACGTCCTGACTTTC.